Below are 16 T cell receptor beta chains sequenced from a single sample in a study of long-term antiretroviral therapy in people with HIV. Running of the v3.0 immunoSEQ assay took place at survey level. Only in-frame clones appear in the TCRdb table, and some are missing; sequencing was by immunoSEQ multiplex PCR. The table records 35,000 or so clones, roughly 80% of them present only once. Sequenced material: unsorted PBMCs, taken 0.4 years before starting antiretroviral therapy. The receptors come from a man younger than 30 with HIV.

Only one count was recorded for this clone. The J gene is TRBJ2-7, the V gene TRBV27; D not certain. Trimming removed 6 bases at V and 3 bases at J, with 9 bases between. CDR3 length: 12 residues. The germline V gene encodes CDR1 MNHEY and CDR2 SMNVEV (reference sequence). The CDR3, as DNA: TGTGCCAGCAGGGCAGACCACTACGAGCAGTACTTC. Protein: CASRADHYEQYF.

This clone was seen only a few times. This rearrangement joins TRBV7-3 to TRBJ1-2; TRBD1 agrees at 9 bases. The CDR3 covers 13 residues. J gave up 8 bases and V 5 bases, and 6 bases lay outside the gene matches. The V gene's germline CDR1 is SGHTA and CDR2 FQGTGA. CDR3 protein: CASSPDRGFGYTF. CDR3 sequence (DNA): TGTGCCAGCAGCCCTGACAGGGGGTTCGGCTACACCTTC.

The chain joins TRBV2 to TRBJ2-3, with D perhaps TRBD1 or TRBD2 (5 bases each). CDR3 size: 15 residues. Trimming shortened V by 6 bases and J by 10 bases, and 23 bases separated the two germline ends. Germline CDR1 SNHLY, CDR2 FYNNEI. The DNA of the CDR3 is TGTGCCAGCAGGAAGGGATTGGTGGGACCAAACGCGCAGTATTTT. Translated: CASRKGLVGPNAQYF.

This chain joins TRBV19 and TRBJ1-3; D unresolved. Trimming left V 5 bases short and J 0 bases short, with 14 bases between. The CDR3 is made up of 16 amino acids. Germline-derived CDR1 and CDR2 are LNHDA and SQIVND (reference sequence). CDR3 residues: CASSPLILRSGNTIYF. CDR3 sequence (DNA): TGTGCCAGTAGTCCACTGATATTGCGCTCTGGAAACACCATATATTTT.

The table lists this clone with a few counts. V gene TRBV7-9 combines with J gene TRBJ1-4; D is uncertain. V was pared by 6 bases and J by 0 bases, with 8 bases between. CDR3 length equals 14 residues. Germline assignment: CDR1 SEHNR and CDR2 FQNEAQ (reference sequence). CDR3 nucleotide sequence: TGTGCCAGCAGTCGCCAGACAACTAATGAAAAACTGTTTTTT. This encodes CASSRQTTNEKLFF.

The V call is TRBV27, the J call TRBJ2-3; D is perhaps TRBD2 (6 bases). The CDR3 sequence is 17 residues long. Germline V gives CDR1 MNHEY, CDR2 SMNVEV (reference sequence). V was clipped by 5 bases and J by 3 bases, with 21 bases between them. The CDR3: CASSPTILTRGTDTQYF. For the CDR3, the DNA is TGTGCCAGCAGTCCCACAATCCTCACACGGGGGACAGATACGCAGTATTTT.

The chain uses TRBV5-1 and TRBJ2-1; 11 nucleotides align to TRBD2. The junction had 17 bases not matched to a gene; V was cut back by 6 bases and J by 9 bases. Per the germline V gene, CDR1 is SGHRS and CDR2 is YFSETQ. The CDR3 spans 17 residues. CDR3 DNA: TGCGCCAGCACCAGTGGTGTCTTAGCGGGGGGGCGACTTGAGCAGTTCTTC. It specifies CASTSGVLAGGRLEQFF.

As DNA, the CDR3 is TGCGCCAGCAGTGAGTCATCGACAAAGGGAGAGACCCAGTACTTC. Amino acid sequence: CASSESSTKGETQYF. This chain links TRBV10-2 with TRBJ2-5; D is unresolved. Per germline, CDR1 WSHSY and CDR2 SAAADI. The V and J ends lost 0 bases and 4 bases respectively, with 12 bases between them. The CDR3 loop spans 15 amino acids.

V and J are TRBV6-1 and TRBJ2-7; 8 bases match TRBD1. V lost 1 base and J lost 6; bases outside the gene matches: 8. CDR1 MNHNS and CDR2 SASEGT come from the germline V gene. The CDR3 has 15 amino acids. In nucleotides, the CDR3 is TGTGCCAGCAGTGAAGTGGGACAGGAGCCGAGCGAGCAGTACTTC. Translated, it gives CASSEVGQEPSEQYF.

This clone occurred once. V gene TRBV7-9 combines with J gene TRBJ2-1; D remains unclear. V was pared by 4 bases and J by 4 bases, with 11 bases between. The CDR3 spans 14 residues. Germline V gene lookup returns CDR1 SEHNR and CDR2 FQNEAQ (reference sequence). CDR3 in DNA: TGTGCCAGCAGCTCTACCACCCTATACAATGAGCAGTTCTTC. It specifies CASSSTTLYNEQFF.

The gene calls are TRBV28 and TRBJ1-1, with 9 bases matching TRBD1. The trim removed 7 bases at V and 8 bases at J, leaving 14 bases unmatched. The CDR3 spans 15 residues. Germline lookup yields CDR1 MDHEN and CDR2 SYDVKM. For the CDR3, the DNA is TGTGCCAGCAATATCCCCTCCGGGACAGGGATAGAAGCTTTCTTT. Amino acid sequence: CASNIPSGTGIEAFF.

This chain joins TRBV5-1 and TRBJ2-3; possible D gene TRBD1, 7 bases. The V gene lost 10 bases and the J gene lost 2 bases, with 17 bases spanning the gap. Germline-derived CDR1 and CDR2 are SGHRS and YFSETQ. The CDR3 extends over 14 amino acids. DNA of the CDR3: TGCGCCTCCCAGGAGGGGGCCCTCACAGATACGCAGTATTTT. Its protein product is CASQEGALTDTQYF.

This chain uses TRBV6-5 with TRBJ2-7; 11 nucleotides align to TRBD1. The ends lost 0 bases at V and 3 bases at J; junction bases unmatched: 1. There are 15 residues in the CDR3. Germline V gene sequence: CDR1 MNHEY, CDR2 SVGAGI. CDR3 protein: CASSYSGTGGYEQYF. CDR3 nucleotides: TGTGCCAGCAGTTACTCCGGGACAGGGGGCTACGAGCAGTACTTC.

Only one count was recorded for this clone. Here the CDR3 reads CASSPSGRSSYEQYF. Written as DNA, the CDR3 is TGTGCCAGCAGCCCCTCCGGGAGGTCCTCCTACGAGCAGTACTTC. The chain uses TRBV5-6 and TRBJ2-7; TRBD2 aligns across 7 bases. CDR1 and CDR2 (germline): SGHDT, YYEEEE. V shed 4 bases, J shed 0 bases, and the junction held 7 bases outside the gene matches. The CDR3 is 15 residues long.

The rearrangement links TRBV11-1 to TRBJ2-1; TRBD1 aligns across 8 bases. V lost 5 bases to trimming and J lost 8 bases; unmatched junction nucleotides: 14. The CDR3 runs 16 residues. Per the germline V gene, CDR1 is SGHAT and CDR2 is FQDESV (reference sequence). The CDR3 here is CASSPLFVRGRDEQFF. CDR3 DNA sequence: TGTGCCAGCAGCCCCTTATTTGTCAGGGGGCGAGATGAGCAGTTCTTC.

This chain connects TRBV27 to TRBJ2-7, with TRBD1 matching 9 bases. V was clipped by 6 bases and J by 6 bases; unmatched bases: 12. This CDR3 region has 15 residues. Germline V gene lookup returns CDR1 MNHEY and CDR2 SMNVEV (reference sequence). The CDR3 region has the DNA TGTGCCAGCAGGGAAGCCGGGACAGGGTATCTCGAGCAGTACTTC. The encoded protein is CASREAGTGYLEQYF.